This T cell receptor beta chain was recorded in a study of shared clonotypes between healthy human individuals. CDR3 length: 13 residues. Germline V gives CDR1 SQVTM, CDR2 ANQGSEA. Losses at the gene ends were 6 bases for V and 6 bases for J; bases not matched to a gene: 8. TCRdb's table, derived via immunoSEQ multiplex PCR, lists solely in-frame clones and lacks some. The sample lists millions of clones; 90% to 95% were seen once. Sequences were obtained from naive CD4+ T cells from PBMCs. Indicated subset: CD45RA+ positively selected. This receptor was taken from a man in his late teens or twenties in good health. Some clones in this sample may be carry-over from other donors' samples. J is TRBJ2-1 and V is TRBV29-1; TRBD1 matches 7 bases. The CDR3 protein is CSVWGQRINEQFF. The DNA of the CDR3 is TGCAGCGTCTGGGGACAGCGAATCAATGAGCAGTTCTTC.